This T cell receptor beta chain was sequenced for a study of control samples from healthy donors and cancer patients. This CDR3 has 15 amino acids. CDR1 is ENHRY, CDR2 SYGVKD, per germline. J was trimmed by 8 bases and V by 6 bases; bases with no gene match: 6. Assay used: immunoSEQ multiplex PCR; TCRdb lists only in-frame clones, some missing. The repertoire holds some 210,000 clones, roughly nine tenths seen once, with approximately 2% in the top ten. The clonotype was recovered from a young man in good health. The chain is built from TRBV10-3 and TRBJ2-1, with TRBD2 matching over 14 bases. Sequenced: blood. The CDR3 nucleotides are TGTGCCATCAGGAAGACTAGCGGGGGGGTGGATGAGCAGTTCTTC. Translated, it gives CAIRKTSGGVDEQFF.